These 14 T cell receptor beta chains share one sample of origin, sequenced in a study of blood T cells in healthy people across ages. Through a sample-barcoded 5' primer and a J-beta primer mix, a second PCR was run for roughly 7 to 11 cycles. TCRdb redid the calling of the 5' RACE reads with MiXCR, one entry per CDR3 protein. The data hold 1.5 million to 2 million distinct CDR3 sequences, with over 25% observed a single time. The sequenced sample consisted of blood. The source of these receptors is a woman aged 25 to 39 in good health.

This sequence joins TRBV27 and TRBJ2-4; 15 nucleotides match TRBD2. The CDR3 has 19 amino acids. J gave up 0 bases and V 5 bases, and 8 bases lay outside the gene matches. Looked up from germline, CDR1 is MNHEY and CDR2 is SMNVEV (reference sequence). CDR3 sequence: CASSEGLAGGPLAKNIQYF. The CDR3 DNA is TGTGCCAGCAGTGAAGGACTAGCGGGAGGGCCCTTAGCCAAAAACATTCAGTACTTC.

Worth noting for this clonotype: This may be a read error, as it is one base from a much larger clone. This chain connects TRBV24-1 to TRBJ2-2; weak D call: TRBD1 (6 bases). Germline CDR1 reads KGHDR; CDR2 reads SFDVKD. This CDR3 has 14 residues. CDR3 region: CATRTGDDTGERFF. The CDR3 region has the DNA TGTGCCACCAGGACAGGCGACGACACCGGGGAGCGGTTTTTT.

In this sample, this clonotype turned up many times. The chain couples TRBV6-2 or TRBV6-3 to TRBJ2-7, with 8 bases lining up with TRBD2. Germline loops: CDR1 MNHEY, CDR2 SVGEGT. This CDR3 has 16 residues. Trimming took 8 bases from V and 1 from J; bases not matched to a gene: 13. In nucleotides, the CDR3 is TGTGCCAGCGGACGACTGGGGCGGGAGGTTTCCTACGAGCAGTACTTC. It is translated as CASGRLGREVSYEQYF.

This clonotype was seen repeatedly, ten times or more. The rearrangement joins TRBV10-3 to TRBJ2-7; 7 bases align to TRBD2. The CDR3 length is 15 residues. Germline V lookup: CDR1 ENHRY, CDR2 SYGVKD. V dropped 3 bases and J dropped 2; count of bases not matched to a gene: 7. The CDR3 loop reads CAISEGLVRTYEQYF. The CDR3 bases are TGTGCCATCAGTGAAGGACTAGTACGTACCTACGAGCAGTACTTC.

This clonotype appeared a few times. CDR3 nucleotide sequence: TGTGCCAGCAGCGTACTAGCGTCGGGCAATGAGCAGTTCTTC. Residues: CASSVLASGNEQFF. The chain joins TRBV7-2 to TRBJ2-1, with 7 bases matching TRBD2. Losses at the gene ends were 5 bases for V and 6 bases for J; bases not matched to a gene: 7. In germline, CDR1 is SGHTA, CDR2 FQGNSA. This CDR3 has 14 amino acids. Complete variable domain (other parts from reference TRBV7-2 and TRBJ2-1): GAGVSQSPSNKVTEKGKDVELRCDPISGHTALYWYRQSLGQGLEFLIYFQGNSAPDKSGLPSDRFSAERTGGSVSTLTIQRTQQEDSAVYLCASSVLASGNEQFFGPGTRLTVL.

This clonotype was counted only a few times. The chain combines TRBV7-2 with TRBJ2-5, with D perhaps being TRBD1 or TRBD2 (5 bases each). This CDR3 contains 13 residues. V lost 4 bases, J lost 4 bases, and 10 bases lay in between. The germline CDR1 and CDR2 sequences are SGHTA and FQGNSA. In DNA form, the CDR3 reads TGTGCCAGCAGCTGGGGACCCTCAGAGACCCAGTACTTC. Protein: CASSWGPSETQYF.

As to this clonotype: This may come from a read error, since a much larger clone is one base off. This chain uses TRBV10-1 with TRBJ2-4; D not certain. Trimming removed 8 bases from V and 13 bases from J, with 21 bases in between. This CDR3 region has 13 residues. CDR1 is WNHNN, CDR2 SYGVQD, per germline (reference sequence). As DNA, the CDR3 is TGCGCCAGCCGAGGTGATTCGAAGATTGAGCAGTACTTC. This sequence encodes CASRGDSKIEQYF.

This clonotype turned up a few times. This chain connects TRBV6-6 to TRBJ1-1; the D is unclear. The CDR3 consists of 15 residues. Trimming took 0 bases from V and 1 from J, leaving 9 bases between them. Per the germline V gene, CDR1 is MNHNY and CDR2 is SVGAGI (reference sequence). DNA of the CDR3: TGTGCCAGCAGTTACTCGAAGTGGGGGAACACTGAAGCTTTCTTT. It is translated as CASSYSKWGNTEAFF.

The V and J genes are TRBV28 and TRBJ2-2; 13 bases match TRBD2. Germline CDR1 and CDR2: MDHEN and SYDVKM. CDR3 length: 16 residues. With V trimmed by 6 bases and J by 6 bases, 7 bases remained unmatched. This CDR3 is CASSRLAGGDPGELFF. The CDR3 nucleotides read TGTGCCAGCAGCCGACTAGCGGGGGGTGATCCCGGGGAGCTGTTTTTT.

Points on this clonotype: Relative to the germline gene, one junction end is altered; a read error may explain this. CDR3 sequence: CASSPQGMVNTKAFF. CDR3 nucleotides: TGTGCCAGCAGTCCCCAGGGTATGGTGAACACTAAAGCTTTCTTT. This chain uses TRBV12-3 or TRBV12-4 with TRBJ1-1; tentatively, D is TRBD1 (5 bases). The CDR3 has 15 residues.

This clonotype was found a few times. The chain links TRBV12-3 or TRBV12-4 to TRBJ2-7, with D perhaps TRBD2 (5 bases). The CDR3 runs to 15 residues. Trimming left V 1 base short and J 7 bases short, with 17 bases between. CDR3 region: CASSLVGLGSWEQYF. The CDR3 region has the DNA TGTGCCAGCAGTTTAGTCGGACTGGGGTCCTGGGAGCAGTACTTC.

This clonotype occurred many times. The V and J genes are TRBV5-6 and TRBJ2-7, with D possibly matching TRBD2 (5 bases). V was pared by 4 bases and J by 5 bases, with 10 bases between. Germline CDR1 reads SGHDT; CDR2 reads YYEEEE. CDR3 size: 12 residues. DNA of the CDR3: TGTGCCAGCAGCGGAGCGGCTCACGAGCAGTACTTC. It yields the protein CASSGAAHEQYF. Combining the CDR3 with reference TRBV5-6 and TRBJ2-7 gives the whole variable domain DAGVTQSPTHLIKTRGQQVTLRCSPKSGHDTVSWYQQALGQGPQFIFQYYEEEERQRGNFPDRFSGHQFPNYSSELNVNALLLGDSALYLCASSGAAHEQYFGPGTRLTVT.

As to this clonotype: At one end the junction does not follow the germline gene, possibly because of a read error. This chain uses TRBV9 with TRBJ2-6, with D possibly called TRBD1 or TRBD2 (6 bases each). The CDR3 is made up of 20 amino acids. CDR1 and CDR2 from the germline V gene are SGDLS and YYNGEE. CDR3 DNA: TGTGCCAGCAGCGTAGAGCTGGTAGGTGGCAGGGGAGGAGGGGCCAACGCCCTGACTTTC. This gives the protein CASSVELVGGRGGGANALTF.

Concerning this clonotype itself: At one boundary the junction diverges from the germline segment, which might be a read error. The chain recombines TRBV2 with TRBJ2-5, with 11 bases identical to TRBD2. The length of the CDR3 is 16 residues. Germline V gene data show CDR1 as SNHLY and CDR2 as FYNNEI. The CDR3: CASSGEALAGGEPQYF. The CDR3 bases are TGTGCCAGCAGTGGGGAGGCCCTAGCGGGAGGAGAGCCCCAGTACTTC. Supplemented by reference TRBV2 and TRBJ2-5, the full variable domain reads EPEVTQTPSHQVTQMGQEVILRCVPISNHLYFYWYRQILGQKVEFLVSFYNNEISEKSEIFDDQFSVERPDGSNFTLKIRSTKLEDSAMYFCASSGEALAGGEPQYFGPGTRLLVL.